Each of the 5 T cell receptor beta chains below was sequenced from the same sample in a study of blood T cell repertoires in COVID-19. Only in-frame clones appear in the TCRdb table, and some are missing; sequencing was by immunoSEQ multiplex PCR. The data contain about 250,000 clones, around 90% of them singletons. The sequenced sample consisted of peripheral blood. The receptor set was obtained from a middle-aged woman who had recovered from COVID-19.

The chain joins TRBV5-1 to TRBJ1-5, with 8 bases aligning to TRBD1. The V gene end was trimmed by 5 bases and the J gene end by 3 bases; junction bases not matched to a gene: 7. Germline loops: CDR1 SGHRS, CDR2 YFSETQ. The CDR3 has 15 residues. The CDR3 is CASSYGQGHNQPQHF. DNA for the CDR3: TGCGCCAGCAGTTACGGACAGGGCCACAATCAGCCCCAGCATTTT.

V is TRBV18 and J is TRBJ1-4; D not certain. The CDR3 totals 15 residues. Trimming shortened V by 3 bases and J by 7 bases, and 15 bases separated the two germline ends. Germline assignment: CDR1 KGHSH and CDR2 LQKENI. CDR3: CASSPAALSSEKLFF. In DNA form, the CDR3 reads TGTGCCAGCTCACCGGCCGCTCTTTCTAGTGAAAAACTGTTTTTT.

The rearrangement uses TRBV18 and TRBJ1-1; no clear D gene. This CDR3 is built from 18 residues. The germline V gene encodes CDR1 KGHSH and CDR2 LQKENI. With 4 bases removed from V and 3 bases from J, the gap between germline ends came to 24 bases. CDR3 nucleotide sequence: TGTGCCAGCTCACGTGACCCGCCGGGATTGAGGAGGGACACTGAAGCTTTCTTT. Translation gives CASSRDPPGLRRDTEAFF.

The chain couples TRBV5-5 to TRBJ1-1; 9 bases map to TRBD1. The germline V gene encodes CDR1 SGHKS and CDR2 YYEKEE (reference sequence). J was trimmed by 0 bases and V by 3 bases; bases with no gene match: 12. The CDR3 totals 18 residues. The CDR3 nucleotides read TGTGCCAGCAGCTCCACGGGACAGGGACTCATCATGAACACTGAAGCTTTCTTT. Amino acid sequence: CASSSTGQGLIMNTEAFF.

The rearrangement joins TRBV7-2 to TRBJ1-4; 9 bases are shared with TRBD1. The V gene end was trimmed by 5 bases and the J gene end by 4 bases; junction bases not matched to a gene: 8. CDR3 length: 16 amino acids. CDR1 is SGHTA and CDR2 is FQGNSA in the germline V gene. DNA for the CDR3: TGTGCCAGCAGCCCCACGGGACAGGGCAATAATGAAAAACTGTTTTTT. It encodes CASSPTGQGNNEKLFF.